The TCR beta chain described here comes from a study of T cells after yellow fever vaccination. The study, taken as a whole, reports: One caveat is that FACS-sorted repertoires could contain abundant clonotypes contaminating from the bulk population. Secondary responses were weaker yet peaked faster, day 5 versus 15. Booster samples showed a return of most primary-vaccination clones (under 97% CD4, about 85% CD8).

Universal primer sites and UMIs were introduced during 5'RACE template-switching synthesis of TCR cDNA. TCRdb reprocessed the 5' RACE reads via MiXCR and lists one record per CDR3 protein. The table records some 390,000 distinct CDR3 sequences, around 20% of them present only once. A note on this clonotype: The antigen remains undetermined.

This CDR3 region has 13 residues. Looked up from germline, CDR1 is KGHDR and CDR2 is SFDVKD. V lost 5 bases, J lost 5 bases, and 8 bases lay in between. The gene calls are TRBV24-1 and TRBJ2-2; possibly TRBD2 for D (5 bases). Here the sequenced sample was PBMCs, taken before the yellow fever booster vaccination. The TCR comes from a man aged 18 to 30 who received the YFV17D yellow fever vaccine. CDR3 nucleotide sequence: TGTGCCACCAGTGCGGGCGGGACCGGGGAGCTGTTTTTT. This encodes CATSAGGTGELFF.